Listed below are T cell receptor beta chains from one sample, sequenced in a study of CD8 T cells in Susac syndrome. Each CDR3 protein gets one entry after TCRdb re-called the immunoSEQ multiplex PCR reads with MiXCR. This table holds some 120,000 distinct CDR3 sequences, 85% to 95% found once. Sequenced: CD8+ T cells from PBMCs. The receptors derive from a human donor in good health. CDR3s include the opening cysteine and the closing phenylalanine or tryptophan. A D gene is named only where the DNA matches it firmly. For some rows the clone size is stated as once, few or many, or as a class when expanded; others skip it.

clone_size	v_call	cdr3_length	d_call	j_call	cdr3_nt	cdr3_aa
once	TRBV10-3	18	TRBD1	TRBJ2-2	TGTGCCATCAGTGATGTAGGACAGGGGAAATTTCGCACCGGGGAGCTGTTTTTT	CAISDVGQGKFRTGELFF
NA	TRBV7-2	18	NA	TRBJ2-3	TGTGCCAGCAGCTTAGTAGGACGGGGGGCCCCCCGCGCAGATACGCAGTATTTT	CASSLVGRGAPRADTQYF
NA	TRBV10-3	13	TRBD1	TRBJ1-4	TGTGCCATCCGGGACAGCGCTAATGAAAAACTGTTTTTT	CAIRDSANEKLFF
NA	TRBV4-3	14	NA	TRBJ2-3	TGCGCCAGCAGCCAAGATTCGGGAGAGGATACGCAGTATTTT	CASSQDSGEDTQYF
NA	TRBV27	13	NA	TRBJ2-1	TGTGCCAGCAGTTTAAGTGCGTACAATGAGCAGTTCTTC	CASSLSAYNEQFF
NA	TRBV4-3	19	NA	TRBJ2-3	TGCGCCAGCAGCCTTTCCCACAGGACGCGGGACAGTAGCACAGATACGCAGTATTTT	CASSLSHRTRDSSTDTQYF
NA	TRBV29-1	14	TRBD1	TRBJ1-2	TGCAGCATACACGCCGCGGACAGGGTATCTGGCTACACCTTC	CSIHAADRVSGYTF
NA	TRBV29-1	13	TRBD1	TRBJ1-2	TGCAGCGCCAAAGGGGGACAGACCTATGGCTACACCTTC	CSAKGGQTYGYTF
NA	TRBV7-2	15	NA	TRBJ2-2	TGTGCCAGCAGCTTACTGTCCTACAACACCGGGGAGCTGTTTTTT	CASSLLSYNTGELFF
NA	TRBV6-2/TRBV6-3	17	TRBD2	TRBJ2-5	TGTGCCAGCAGTTACCGGAGGACTAGCGGGAGACAAGAGACCCAGTACTTC	CASSYRRTSGRQETQYF
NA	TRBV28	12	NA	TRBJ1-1	TGTGCCAGCAGTTTCACCCCCACTGAAGCTTTCTTT	CASSFTPTEAFF
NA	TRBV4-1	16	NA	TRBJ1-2	TGCGCCAGCAGCCACGAAGGACCCTCAAGCAACTATGGCTACACCTTC	CASSHEGPSSNYGYTF
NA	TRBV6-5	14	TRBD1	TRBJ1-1	TGTGCCAGCAGTCCGGACAGGAGTGTCGCTGAAGCTTTCTTT	CASSPDRSVAEAFF
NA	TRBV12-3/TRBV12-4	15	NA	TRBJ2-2	TGTGCCAGCAGCCTTGGGACCCAGAACACCGGGGAGCTGTTTTTT	CASSLGTQNTGELFF
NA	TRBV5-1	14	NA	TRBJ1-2	TGCGCCAGCAGCTTGGGTGGGGTAAACTATGGCTACACCTTC	CASSLGGVNYGYTF
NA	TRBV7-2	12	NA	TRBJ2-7	TGTGCCAGCAGCCCGCCCTCCTACGAGCAGTACTTC	CASSPPSYEQYF
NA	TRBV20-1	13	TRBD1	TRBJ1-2	TGCAGTGCCTCACAGGGGGCTTTCTATGGCTACACCTTC	CSASQGAFYGYTF
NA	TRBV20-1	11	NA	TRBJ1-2	TGCAGTGCTGGAATACCCTATGGCTACACCTTC	CSAGIPYGYTF
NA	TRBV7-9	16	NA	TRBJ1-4	TGTGCCAGCAGCTTAGAAGGGGATTCAACTAATGAAAAACTGTTTTTT	CASSLEGDSTNEKLFF
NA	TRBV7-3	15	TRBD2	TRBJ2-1	TGTGCCAGCAGCGTCGGGACTAGCAAAAACAATGAGCAGTTCTTC	CASSVGTSKNNEQFF
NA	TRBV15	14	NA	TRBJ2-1	TGTGCCACCAGCAGAGATAGAGTGGCGGGGGAGCAGTTCTTC	CATSRDRVAGEQFF
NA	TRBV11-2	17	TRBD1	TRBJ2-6	TGTGCCAGCAGCTTAGTGGCAGGGGGCCTTGGGGCCAACGTCCTGACTTTC	CASSLVAGGLGANVLTF
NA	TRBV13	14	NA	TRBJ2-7	TGTGCCAGCAGCCTTACCGGGTCCGCCTACGAGCAGTACTTC	CASSLTGSAYEQYF
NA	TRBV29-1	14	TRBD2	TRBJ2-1	TGCAGCGTTGACCTAGCGGGGGTTTACAATGAGCAGTTCTTC	CSVDLAGVYNEQFF
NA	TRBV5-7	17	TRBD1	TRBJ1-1	TGTGCCAGCAGCTTAAGGAGGGGGCGCTGGATGAACACTGAAGCTTTCTTT	CASSLRRGRWMNTEAFF
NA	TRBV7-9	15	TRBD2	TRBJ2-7	TGTGCCAGCACCCCTGGACTAGCGGGCTCCTACGAGCAGTACTTC	CASTPGLAGSYEQYF
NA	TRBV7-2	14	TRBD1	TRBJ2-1	TGTGCCAGCAGCCCACAGGGGGTCTACAATGAGCAGTTCTTC	CASSPQGVYNEQFF
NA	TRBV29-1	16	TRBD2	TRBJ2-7	TGCAGCGTTGGGGTCGCTAGCGGGGGCCCTACCTACGAGCAGTACTTC	CSVGVASGGPTYEQYF
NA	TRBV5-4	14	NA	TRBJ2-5	TGTGCCAGCAGCCGAGGTGGGAACCAAGAGACCCAGTACTTC	CASSRGGNQETQYF
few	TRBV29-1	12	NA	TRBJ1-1	TGCAGCTACACAAGGCTCCACACTGAAGCTTTCTTT	CSYTRLHTEAFF
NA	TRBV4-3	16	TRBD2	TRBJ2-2	TGCGCCAGCAGCCCCCGCGCAGCGGGGACCACCGGGGAGCTGTTTTTT	CASSPRAAGTTGELFF
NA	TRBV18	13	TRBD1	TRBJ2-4	TGTGCCAGCTCACTAATAGACAGGGCAACTCAGTACTTC	CASSLIDRATQYF
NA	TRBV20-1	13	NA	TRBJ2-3	TGCAGTGCTAGAGCGGCTAGCACAGATACGCAGTATTTT	CSARAASTDTQYF
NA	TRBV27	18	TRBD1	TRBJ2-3	TGTGCCAGCAGTTTACGGGGGCTTCGACAGGGGAGGCATGATACGCAGTATTTT	CASSLRGLRQGRHDTQYF
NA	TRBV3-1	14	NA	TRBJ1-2	TGTGCCAGCAGCCAACGGACAGTGGGGTATGGCTACACCTTC	CASSQRTVGYGYTF
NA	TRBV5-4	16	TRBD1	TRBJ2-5	TGTGCCAGCAGCTTGGGGGGACAGGGTCGACAAGAGACCCAGTACTTC	CASSLGGQGRQETQYF
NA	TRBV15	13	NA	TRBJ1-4	TGTGCCTCCGAGGGGTTACCGGGTGAAAAACTGTTTTTT	CASEGLPGEKLFF
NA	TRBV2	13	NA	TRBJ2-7	TGTGCCAGTCAGGGACGAGGAACCTACGAGCAGTACTTC	CASQGRGTYEQYF
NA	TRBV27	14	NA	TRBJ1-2	TGTGCCAGCAGTTTGGGACCTATTAACTATGGCTACACCTTC	CASSLGPINYGYTF
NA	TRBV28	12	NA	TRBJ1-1	TGTGCCAGCAGTTTAAGCAGGACTGAAGCTTTCTTT	CASSLSRTEAFF
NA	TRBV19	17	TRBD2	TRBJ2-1	TGTGCCAGTAGTATCCGCGGACTAGCGGCCTCCTACAATGAGCAGTTCTTC	CASSIRGLAASYNEQFF
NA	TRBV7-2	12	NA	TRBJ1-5	TGTGCCAGCAGCTCGGCGATTGAGCCCCAGCATTTT	CASSSAIEPQHF
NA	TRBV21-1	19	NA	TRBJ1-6	TGTGCCAGCAGCAAAAAGGTCCCAGGGTTATTCGCCCTCGATTCACCCCTCCACTTT	CASSKKVPGLFALDSPLHF
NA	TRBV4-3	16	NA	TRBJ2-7	TGCGCCAGCAGCCAAGAATCAACGAGAGGTCGGATGGAGCAGTACTTC	CASSQESTRGRMEQYF
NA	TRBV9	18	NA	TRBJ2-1	TGTGCCAGCAGCGTCGGCGGCTCGGGGAGGGACAGCTATAATGAGCAGTTCTTC	CASSVGGSGRDSYNEQFF
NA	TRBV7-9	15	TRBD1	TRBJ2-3	TGTGCCAGCGGAGGGGGACAGGGAAGCACAGATACGCAGTATTTT	CASGGGQGSTDTQYF
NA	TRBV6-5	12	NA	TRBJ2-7	TGTGCCAGCACCGCGGCCGGCCACGAGCAGTACTTC	CASTAAGHEQYF
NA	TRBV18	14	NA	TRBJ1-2	TGTGCCAGCTCACCACTGCGGGAATCTAGCGGCTACACCTTC	CASSPLRESSGYTF
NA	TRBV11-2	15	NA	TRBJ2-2	TGTGCCAGCGGCTTGGGTGGGAGTAACACCGGGGAGCTGTTTTTT	CASGLGGSNTGELFF
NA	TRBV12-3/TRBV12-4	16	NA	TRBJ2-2	TGTGCCAGCAGTTTCCCCAGCCGCTCGAACACCGGGGAGCTGTTTTTT	CASSFPSRSNTGELFF
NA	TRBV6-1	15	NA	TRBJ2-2	TGTGCCAGCAGTGAATCGGGAATAAGAACCGGGGAGCTGTTTTTT	CASSESGIRTGELFF
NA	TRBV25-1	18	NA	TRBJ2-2	TGTGCCAGCAGTGCGCTTGGAACAGGGTTCGCGAACACCGGGGAGCTGTTTTTT	CASSALGTGFANTGELFF
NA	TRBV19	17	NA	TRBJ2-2	TGTGCCAGTAGTCCTCATCCTCGACAGCGCCCTCAAGGGGAGCTGTTTTTT	CASSPHPRQRPQGELFF
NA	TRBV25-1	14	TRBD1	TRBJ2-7	TGTGCCAGCAGTGAAGACAGGGGGGCCTACGAGCAGTACTTC	CASSEDRGAYEQYF
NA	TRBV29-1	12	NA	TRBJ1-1	TGCAGCGATCAAGACGGACACACTGAAGCTTTCTTT	CSDQDGHTEAFF